The 15 T cell receptor beta chains listed next were all sequenced from one sample in a study of CD8+CD57+ T cells in acquired aplastic anemia. Investigators profiled TCR beta VDJ and CDR3 from genomic DNA template. TCRdb analysed the reads with MiXCR anew, one entry per CDR3 protein. In the table there are roughly 250,000 distinct CDR3 sequences, around 45% of which are singletons. Patients chosen for sequencing had shown CD8+CD57+ cell expansion by flow cytometry. The sample comprised sorted CD4+, CD8+, or CD8+CD57+ T cells (not recorded which) from PBMCs. The receptors derive from a human donor with aplastic anemia.

This clonotype was detected ten times or more. This rearrangement joins TRBV7-9 to TRBJ1-2, with unresolved D. Germline-derived CDR1 and CDR2 are SEHNR and FQNEAQ (reference sequence). The V end lost 5 bases, the J end lost 2 bases, and 15 bases lay between the germline ends. This CDR3 has 15 amino acids. The CDR3 sequence: CASSPPTTGNYGYTF. The CDR3, as DNA: TGTGCCAGCAGCCCACCGACGACGGGGAACTATGGCTACACCTTC. Full variable domain (missing parts from reference TRBV7-9 and TRBJ1-2): DTGVSQNPRHKITKRGQNVTFRCDPISEHNRLYWYRQTLGQGPEFLTYFQNEAQLEKSRLLSDRFSAERPKGSFSTLEIQRTEQGDSAMYLCASSPPTTGNYGYTFGSGTRLTVV.

The chain employs TRBV6-1 and TRBJ2-7; perhaps TRBD1 as D (6 bases). CDR1 MNHNS and CDR2 SASEGT come from the germline V gene. The length of the CDR3 is 13 residues. Between the trimmed V and J ends, which lost 5 bases and 6 bases, there was a span of 14 bases. Here the CDR3 reads CASSFPQGREQYF. The CDR3, as DNA: TGTGCCAGCAGTTTCCCACAGGGTCGCGAGCAGTACTTC.

With regard to this clonotype: Since the CDR3 does not end with the conserved phenylalanine or tryptophan, this likely comes from a read error. The CDR3 loop is CASSPPRSSYEQYL. The CDR3 DNA follows: TGTGCCAGCAGTCCGCCCAGGAGCTCCTACGAGCAGTACCTT. V gene TRBV5-5 combines with J gene TRBJ2-7, with D unresolved. The CDR3 runs to 14 residues. The germline V gene has CDR1 SGHKS and CDR2 YYEKEE (reference sequence). Between the trimmed V and J ends, which lost 5 bases and 0 bases, there was a span of 12 bases.

The sample holds many counts of this clonotype. The chain combines TRBV11-2 with TRBJ2-1; the D is unclear. Germline loops: CDR1 SGHAT, CDR2 FQNNGV. The CDR3 spans 16 residues. Trimming cost V 1 base and J 6 bases, with 16 bases left between them. CDR3 nucleotides: TGTGCCAGCAGCTTAGGTCACGAGAGGTACGGCAATGAGCAGTTCTTC. Translated, it gives CASSLGHERYGNEQFF. The whole variable domain, filled in from reference TRBV11-2 and TRBJ2-1, reads EAGVAQSPRYKIIEKRQSVAFWCNPISGHATLYWYQQILGQGPKLLIQFQNNGVVDDSQLPKDRFSAERLKGVDSTLKIQPAKLEDSAVYLCASSLGHERYGNEQFFGPGTRLTVL.

The chain links TRBV7-9 to TRBJ2-3; D is undetermined. Germline V gene lookup returns CDR1 SEHNR and CDR2 FQNEAQ (reference sequence). V was clipped by 2 bases and J by 5 bases, with 14 bases between them. CDR3 size: 15 residues. This CDR3 reads CASSLRLGRIDTQYF. CDR3 DNA sequence: TGTGCCAGCAGCTTACGGTTGGGCAGAATAGATACGCAGTATTTT.

This clonotype was picked up one time. V usage is TRBV7-2 and J usage is TRBJ2-3; 8 nucleotides line up with TRBD1. Trimming removed 4 bases from V and 5 bases from J; junction bases left unmatched: 8. The CDR3 loop spans 15 amino acids. The germline gives CDR1 SGHTA, CDR2 FQGNSA. This CDR3 is CASSSGQGWGDTQYF. Written as DNA, the CDR3 is TGTGCCAGCAGCTCAGGACAGGGATGGGGAGATACGCAGTATTTT.

CDR3 sequence (DNA): TGTGCCAGCAGCCAGTACCAGGGGTTCTACAATGAGCAGTTCTTC. Protein product: CASSQYQGFYNEQFF. The rearrangement links TRBV3-1 to TRBJ2-1, with D possibly TRBD1 on 6 matching bases. Germline V CDR1 and CDR2: LGHDT, YNNKEL (reference sequence). The ends were cut back, 3 bases at V and 3 bases at J, with 12 bases in the middle. This CDR3 region has 15 residues.

This clonotype was seen many times. The V call is TRBV3-1, the J call TRBJ2-5, with TRBD1 identical over 8 bases. After removal of 4 bases from V and 5 bases from J, the junction contained 12 bases not matched to a gene. This CDR3 comprises 16 residues. The germline V gene has CDR1 LGHDT and CDR2 YNNKEL (reference sequence). The CDR3 nucleotides are TGTGCCAGCAGCCCGACTGGGGCAGGGGGCGAGGAGACCCAGTACTTC. Translation: CASSPTGAGGEETQYF.

As concerns this clonotype: One end of the junction does not line up with germline, which may come from a read error. The chain employs TRBV15 and TRBJ2-7, with a possible D match to TRBD1 (6 bases). The CDR3 consists of 15 residues. Per germline, CDR1 LNHNV and CDR2 YYDKDF (reference sequence). CDR3 DNA sequence: TGTGCCACCAGCAGGAACGGCCGTGGGGGCCACGAGCAGCACTTC. Its translation: CATSRNGRGGHEQHF.

The chain combines TRBV30 with TRBJ2-2, with 7 bases lining up with TRBD1. V trimming: 3 bases; J trimming: 2 bases; junction bases outside the gene matches: 6. The CDR3 is 15 residues long. Germline V gene lookup returns CDR1 GTSNPN and CDR2 SVGIG (reference sequence). The CDR3 loop is CAWRMGQTNTGELFF. The CDR3 coding sequence is TGTGCCTGGAGAATGGGACAGACAAACACCGGGGAGCTGTTTTTT.

This clonotype was observed a handful of times. The chain recombines TRBV25-1 with TRBJ1-1; D unclear. Trimming removed 8 bases at V and 2 bases at J, with 9 bases between. Germline V gene sequence: CDR1 MGHDK, CDR2 SYGVNS. This CDR3 contains 12 residues. The CDR3 DNA reads TGTGCCAGCGGAGATGACAACACTGAAGCTTTCTTT. Protein product: CASGDDNTEAFF.

V and J are TRBV20-1 and TRBJ1-1, with TRBD1 matching over 9 bases. Germline-derived CDR1 and CDR2 are DFQATT and SNEGSKA (reference sequence). This CDR3 region has 14 residues. V lost 0 bases, J lost 5 bases, and 4 bases stayed unmatched. CDR3: CSAREGTGYTEAFF. DNA of the CDR3: TGCAGTGCTAGAGAAGGGACAGGGTATACTGAAGCTTTCTTT.

This clonotype was recorded many times. CDR3 sequence reads: CASSYREEQYF. The CDR3 DNA sequence: TGCGCCAGCAGTTATAGGGAGGAGCAGTACTTC. This sequence joins TRBV4-1 and TRBJ2-7; tentative D call: TRBD2 (5 bases). Per the germline V gene, CDR1 is MGHRA and CDR2 is YSYEKL. V was pared by 6 bases and J by 7 bases, with 10 bases between. This CDR3 spans 11 amino acids.

The genes are TRBV13 and TRBJ2-4; 7 bases are a match to TRBD1. Germline V gives CDR1 PRHDT, CDR2 FYEKMQ (reference sequence). The length of the CDR3 is 17 residues. The ends lost 5 bases at V and 5 bases at J; junction bases unmatched: 15. CDR3 loop: CASSPGPSGGLENIQYF. The CDR3 DNA follows: TGTGCCAGCAGCCCCGGGCCCTCAGGGGGTTTGGAAAACATTCAGTACTTC. The full variable domain, with the rest looked up from reference TRBV13 and TRBJ2-4, is AAGVIQSPRHLIKEKRETATLKCYPIPRHDTVYWYQQGPGQDPQFLISFYEKMQSDKGSIPDRFSAQQFSDYHSELNMSSLELGDSALYFCASSPGPSGGLENIQYFGAGTRLSVL.

To note about this clonotype: No conserved phenylalanine or tryptophan ends this CDR3, so it is likely a read error. No DNA is shown, since the ends of the CDR3 on it are uncertain; the CDR3 is the one TCRdb lists. The chain carries TRBV12-3 or TRBV12-4 and TRBJ1-2. Ends included, the CDR3 has 8 residues. The chain's CDR3 is CASSLVTY.